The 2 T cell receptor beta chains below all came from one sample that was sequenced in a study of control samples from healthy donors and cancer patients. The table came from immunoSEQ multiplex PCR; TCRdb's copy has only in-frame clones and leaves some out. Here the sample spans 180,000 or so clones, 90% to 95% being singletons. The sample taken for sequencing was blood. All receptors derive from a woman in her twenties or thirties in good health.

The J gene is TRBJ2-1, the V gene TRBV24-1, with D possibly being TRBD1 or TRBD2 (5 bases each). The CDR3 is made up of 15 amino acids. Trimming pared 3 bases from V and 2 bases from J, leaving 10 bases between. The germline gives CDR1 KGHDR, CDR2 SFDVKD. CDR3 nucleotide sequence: TGTGCCACCAGTGATCCGGGACCCACCTACAATGAGCAGTTCTTC. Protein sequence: CATSDPGPTYNEQFF.

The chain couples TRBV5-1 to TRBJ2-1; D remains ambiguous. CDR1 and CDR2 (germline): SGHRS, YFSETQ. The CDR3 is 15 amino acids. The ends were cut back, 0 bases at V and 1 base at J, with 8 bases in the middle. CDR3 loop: CASSLAIGSYNEQFF. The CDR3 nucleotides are TGCGCCAGCAGCTTGGCCATCGGGTCCTACAATGAGCAGTTCTTC.